What follows are 16 T cell receptor beta chains derived from one specimen sequenced in a study of regulatory T cells in long-lasting Graves disease. Documented time point: newly diagnosed GD, antithyroid drugs for less than 3 months. Extracted PBMC RNA gave rise to the TCR library. Building of the TCR beta libraries involved iRepertoire HTBI primers and Arm-PCR of CDR3 regions. TCRdb called the multiplex PCR reads again in MiXCR, with one record for every CDR3 protein. The repertoire includes approximately 400,000 distinct CDR3 sequences, about an eighth of them detected once, and 18% sits in the top ten. This sample also belongs to another study, concerning T cells in Graves' hyperthyroidism and ophthalmopathy.

The input for sequencing was peripheral blood mononuclear cells (PBMCs), taken at new diagnosis, from a patient treated with antithyroid drugs. The receptors derive from a woman under 30 with Graves disease.

At least ten counts were recorded for this clonotype. V and J are TRBV28 and TRBJ1-2; 7 bases map to TRBD1. J was trimmed by 9 bases and V by 7 bases; bases with no gene match: 11. The CDR3 spans 13 residues. Germline loops: CDR1 MDHEN, CDR2 SYDVKM. This chain's CDR3 is CASTNELTGSYTF. The CDR3 DNA reads TGTGCCAGCACCAACGAATTGACAGGGAGCTACACCTTC.

This clonotype was seen only a few times. The V and J genes are TRBV7-9 and TRBJ2-3; no definite D call. This CDR3 is 14 amino acids long. CDR1 and CDR2 (germline): SEHNR, FQNEAQ (reference sequence). Trimming left V 1 base short and J 6 bases short, with 11 bases between. CDR3 amino acids: CASSLGRIEDTQYF. In DNA form, the CDR3 reads TGTGCCAGCAGCTTAGGACGGATAGAGGATACGCAGTATTTT.

J is TRBJ1-2 and V is TRBV12-3 or TRBV12-4; 9 bases map to TRBD1. The V and J ends lost 5 bases and 6 bases, in that order; junction bases with no gene match: 10. The CDR3 runs 15 residues. Here the CDR3 DNA reads TGTGCCAGCAGTCCCAGCCTGGGACAGGGAAATGGCTACACCTTC. The encoded protein is CASSPSLGQGNGYTF.

This clonotype was observed at least ten times. CDR3 in DNA: TGTGCCAGCAGTGAAGACAGGGGGCTCACTGAAGCTTTCTTT. Protein product: CASSEDRGLTEAFF. The J gene is TRBJ1-1, the V gene TRBV6-1, with 9 bases fitting TRBD1. Per the germline V gene, CDR1 is MNHNS and CDR2 is SASEGT. Losses at the gene ends were 1 base for V and 4 bases for J; bases not matched to a gene: 1. The CDR3 is 14 residues long.

This clonotype was seen repeatedly, ten times or more. This chain joins TRBV27 and TRBJ1-5; 10 nucleotides agree with TRBD1. The junction had 2 bases not matched to a gene; V was cut back by 2 bases and J by 4 bases. From germline, CDR1 is MNHEY and CDR2 SMNVEV (reference sequence). The CDR3 loop spans 15 amino acids. CDR3 DNA: TGTGCCAGCAGTTTAGTGGGACAGGGGAATCAGCCCCAGCATTTT. Protein: CASSLVGQGNQPQHF.

This clonotype was picked up many times. V gene TRBV18 combines with J gene TRBJ2-6, with a possible D match to TRBD2 (5 bases). Germline lookup yields CDR1 KGHSH and CDR2 LQKENI. This CDR3 has 14 amino acids. The V and J ends lost 2 bases and 7 bases respectively, with 9 bases between them. The CDR3 is CASSPGGGANVLTF. The CDR3 DNA is TGTGCCAGCTCACCAGGTGGAGGTGCCAACGTCCTGACTTTC.

Worth noting for this clonotype: A read error may explain this, as a much larger clone is one base away. V gene TRBV11-2 combines with J gene TRBJ1-3, with TRBD1 matching 7 bases. Germline V gene data show CDR1 as SGHAT and CDR2 as FQNNGV. CDR3 length equals 16 residues. The CDR3 reads CANSFTRDSNGNTIYF. CDR3 DNA: TGTGCCAACAGCTTCACACGGGACAGTAATGGAAACACCATATATTTT.

A few counts support this clonotype. This rearrangement joins TRBV27 to TRBJ2-1; 7 bases are a match to TRBD2. Germline V lookup: CDR1 MNHEY, CDR2 SMNVEV (reference sequence). The V and J ends lost 3 bases and 9 bases, in that order; junction bases with no gene match: 11. The CDR3 spans 15 residues. As DNA, the CDR3 is TGTGCCAGCAGTTTGGCGGGGGTTGGTCGCAGTGAGCAGTTCTTC. Amino acid sequence: CASSLAGVGRSEQFF.

This clonotype was counted between two and nine times. The chain couples TRBV5-6 to TRBJ2-7; no reliable D call. Germline lookup yields CDR1 SGHDT and CDR2 YYEEEE. Trimming pared 0 bases from V and 4 bases from J, leaving 14 bases between. This CDR3 has 15 residues. As DNA, the CDR3 is TGTGCCAGCAGCTTGGGACTTCTGAGCAAGTACGAGCAGTACTTC. Translation: CASSLGLLSKYEQYF.

This clonotype was detected only a few times. J is TRBJ2-1 and V is TRBV29-1; 11 nucleotides align to TRBD2. The CDR3 extends over 16 amino acids. V lost 4 bases to trimming and J lost 1 base; unmatched junction nucleotides: 6. Germline V CDR1 and CDR2: SQVTM, ANQGSEA. The CDR3 DNA sequence: TGCAGCGTTGTGGGACTAGCGGAGGAATCCTACAATGAGCAGTTCTTC. This codes for CSVVGLAEESYNEQFF.

Comment on this clonotype: A read error may produce the germline difference seen at one junction end. The chain links TRBV7-9 to TRBJ2-1; maybe TRBD2 (6 bases). The germline V gene has CDR1 SEHNR and CDR2 FQNEAQ (reference sequence). The CDR3 is 15 residues long. Here the CDR3 DNA reads TGTGCCAACAGCTTAGACGGGGGTTCTACGAATGAGCAGTTCTTC. It translates to CANSLDGGSTNEQFF.

The gene calls are TRBV20-1 and TRBJ2-3; perhaps TRBD1 as D (6 bases). The length of the CDR3 is 14 residues. The V gene's germline CDR1 is DFQATT and CDR2 SNEGSKA (reference sequence). Trimming left V 5 bases short and J 1 base short, with 13 bases between. The CDR3 reads CSAGNRAGTDTQYF. CDR3 DNA: TGCAGTGCTGGTAACAGGGCGGGCACAGATACGCAGTATTTT.

In this sample, this clonotype turned up many times. The chain employs TRBV11-2 and TRBJ2-1; weak D call: TRBD2 (6 bases). Trimming shortened V by 1 base and J by 0 bases, and 10 bases separated the two germline ends. This CDR3 region has 16 residues. The germline V gene encodes CDR1 SGHAT and CDR2 FQNNGV. CDR3 loop: CASSLGPGSSYNEQFF. In DNA form, the CDR3 reads TGTGCCAGCAGCTTAGGACCCGGGAGCTCCTACAATGAGCAGTTCTTC.

The chain employs TRBV28 and TRBJ2-7; the D gene is possibly TRBD2 (6 bases). The V and J ends lost 8 bases and 4 bases respectively, with 9 bases between them. This CDR3 has 11 amino acids. CDR1 and CDR2 (germline): MDHEN, SYDVKM. CDR3 sequence: CASGTSYEQYF. The CDR3 DNA sequence: TGTGCCAGCGGGACTTCTTACGAGCAGTACTTC. The full variable domain, its missing parts supplied by reference TRBV28 and TRBJ2-7, is DVKVTQSSRYLVKRTGEKVFLECVQDMDHENMFWYRQDPGLGLRLIYFSYDVKMKEKGDIPEGYSVSREKKERFSLILESASTNQTSMYLCASGTSYEQYFGPGTRLTVT.

This clonotype was seen a handful of times. The chain recombines TRBV6-1 with TRBJ2-7, with D possibly being TRBD2 (5 bases). Trimming stripped 8 bases from V and 1 base from J, with 12 bases between. The length of the CDR3 is 13 residues. Germline V CDR1 and CDR2: MNHNS, SASEGT. The CDR3 spells CASGSSGSYEQYV. The DNA for the CDR3 is TGTGCCAGCGGCTCCAGCGGTTCCTACGAGCAGTACGTC.

This clonotype was detected many times. The J gene is TRBJ2-2, the V gene TRBV20-1; D call uncertain. This CDR3 has 15 amino acids. Per the germline V gene, CDR1 is DFQATT and CDR2 is SNEGSKA (reference sequence). With 4 bases removed from V and 3 bases from J, the gap between germline ends came to 15 bases. CDR3 sequence (DNA): TGCAGTGCTAAGTCCTCGGGCTTTTACACCGGGGAGCTGTTTTTT. Translating it yields CSAKSSGFYTGELFF.